The 20 T cell receptor beta chains in this list originate from one sample, sequenced in a study of T cells in localized non-small cell lung cancer (dated by TCRdb to 2018 to 2020). Library generation was performed with the immunoSEQ multiplex PCR assay. Sourced from immuneACCESS, this table was stored by TCRdb with only in-frame sequences that have V and J called. A share of the clones is absent; for the studies checked, an unresolved V gene accounts for under half, and the remainder has no known explanation. The sample contains 30,000 to 40,000 clones, around four fifths of them found a single time. Of the sample, around 34% falls within the top ten clones. Sequenced here: peripheral blood, sampled before any cancer treatment. These receptors came from a male donor older than 55 with stage II squamous cell lung carcinoma.

The V gene is TRBV4-2, the J gene TRBJ1-2; perhaps TRBD1 as D (6 bases). The V gene lost 0 bases and the J gene lost 2 bases, with 10 bases spanning the gap. Germline-derived CDR1 and CDR2 are LGHNA and YNFKEQ. The CDR3 is 15 residues long. Here the CDR3 DNA reads TGTGCCAGCAGCCAAGAGCACAGGGAAAACTATGGCTACACCTTC. It is translated as CASSQEHRENYGYTF.

This chain uses TRBV5-1 with TRBJ2-7; the D gene is possibly TRBD1 (6 bases). The germline V and J ends were trimmed by 0 bases and 6 bases, with 13 bases remaining between them. Germline CDR1 and CDR2: SGHRS and YFSETQ. The CDR3 runs to 14 residues. DNA of the CDR3: TGCGCCAGCAGCTTGGGGACAGCTTCATCCGAGCAGTACTTC. It is translated as CASSLGTASSEQYF.

The chain links TRBV27 to TRBJ1-5; D is uncertain. The CDR3 consists of 14 residues. Trimming took 8 bases from V and 2 from J, leaving 13 bases between them. Germline loops: CDR1 MNHEY, CDR2 SMNVEV (reference sequence). DNA of the CDR3: TGTGCCAGCTCTTCATCCATCCGCAATCAGCCCCAGCATTTT. This encodes CASSSSIRNQPQHF.

The J gene is TRBJ1-5, the V gene TRBV2; 7 positions agree with TRBD1. With 6 bases clipped from V and 7 bases from J, the junction kept 12 bases outside the gene matches. CDR1 and CDR2 from the germline V gene are SNHLY and FYNNEI. This CDR3 has 15 amino acids. DNA for the CDR3: TGTGCCAGCAGGGGGAACAGGGGAATAAGACAGCCCCAGCATTTT. Translated, it gives CASRGNRGIRQPQHF.

The rearrangement uses TRBV29-1 and TRBJ2-2; TRBD1 agrees at 7 bases. Germline V gene data show CDR1 as SQVTM and CDR2 as ANQGSEA. This CDR3 contains 13 residues. The ends lost 6 bases at V and 7 bases at J; junction bases unmatched: 8. The CDR3 nucleotides read TGCAGCGTCGTACAGGGGATTGTCGGGGAGCTGTTTTTT. This translates into CSVVQGIVGELFF.

The chain links TRBV25-1 to TRBJ1-2, with a tentative D call TRBD1 (5 bases). The V and J ends lost 7 bases and 7 bases respectively, with 25 bases between them. Germline CDR1 reads MGHDK; CDR2 reads SYGVNS. CDR3 length: 16 amino acids. CDR3 bases: TGTGCCAGCATGACCTCGGGCATGCGGGGCACCGGTGGCTACACCTTC. It translates to CASMTSGMRGTGGYTF.

CDR3 nucleotide sequence: TGTGCCGTACCCTGGGGCTACACCTTC. It codes for CAVPWGYTF. The chain recombines TRBV7-4 with TRBJ1-2; no clear D. The CDR3 sequence is 9 residues long. The germline CDR1 and CDR2 sequences are SGHVT and SQSDAQ. Trimming pared 11 bases from V and 8 bases from J, leaving 9 bases between.

The chain carries TRBV6-5 and TRBJ2-5; D gene uncertain. V was cut by 0 bases and J by 2 bases, with 10 bases left in between. This CDR3 region has 15 residues. Germline loops: CDR1 MNHEY, CDR2 SVGAGI. In DNA, the CDR3 is TGTGCCAGCAGTTACTCGCCTACCCAACAAGAGACCCAGTACTTC. Its protein product is CASSYSPTQQETQYF.

The rearrangement uses TRBV14 and TRBJ1-2; TRBD1 aligns across 9 bases. This CDR3 has 18 amino acids. Unmatched junction bases numbered 15, after V lost 0 bases and J lost 7 bases. Per the germline V gene, CDR1 is SGHDN and CDR2 is FVKESK. The CDR3, as DNA: TGTGCCAGCAGCCAAGATAGGTTATGGGGACAGGGCTTGGCTGGCTACACCTTC. Encoded protein: CASSQDRLWGQGLAGYTF.

The V and J genes are TRBV19 and TRBJ2-1, with D possibly matching TRBD2 (6 bases). Germline values: CDR1 LNHDA, CDR2 SQIVND (reference sequence). The V end lost 7 bases, the J end lost 2 bases, and 12 bases lay between the germline ends. The CDR3 sequence is 14 residues long. The CDR3 is CASNDGGTYNEQFF. For the CDR3, the DNA is TGTGCCAGTAACGACGGGGGTACCTACAATGAGCAGTTCTTC.

This chain connects TRBV28 to TRBJ2-5, with D hard to call. The V end was cut by 10 bases, the J end by 3 bases, with 15 bases between. This CDR3 has 13 residues. Germline V gives CDR1 MDHEN, CDR2 SYDVKM. The CDR3 DNA reads TGTGCCACCCCCGGCCCGGCGGAAGAGACCCAGTACTTC. It encodes CATPGPAEETQYF.

The rearrangement links TRBV14 to TRBJ2-7; 8 bases are a match to TRBD2. Germline V CDR1 and CDR2: SGHDN, FVKESK. The CDR3 consists of 13 residues. V lost 1 base, J lost 6 bases, and 2 bases stayed unmatched. In DNA form, the CDR3 reads TGTGCCAGCAGCCAAGTCCGGGGGGGCGAGCAGTACTTC. Translated: CASSQVRGGEQYF.

The V and J genes are TRBV7-9 and TRBJ2-4, with 7 bases aligning to TRBD2. The CDR3 totals 16 residues. The V segment lost 5 bases and the J segment 3 bases; nucleotides outside the gene matches: 10. Looked up from germline, CDR1 is SEHNR and CDR2 is FQNEAQ (reference sequence). The CDR3 reads CASSPSEGRVKNIQYF. CDR3 DNA sequence: TGTGCCAGCAGCCCCTCAGAGGGGAGGGTCAAAAACATTCAGTACTTC. Supplemented by reference TRBV7-9 and TRBJ2-4, the full variable domain reads DTGVSQNPRHKITKRGQNVTFRCDPISEHNRLYWYRQTLGQGPEFLTYFQNEAQLEKSRLLSDRFSAERPKGSFSTLEIQRTEQGDSAMYLCASSPSEGRVKNIQYFGAGTRLSVL.

This clone is a singleton in its sample. The rearrangement links TRBV6-5 to TRBJ1-4; D remains ambiguous. The germline V gene encodes CDR1 MNHEY and CDR2 SVGAGI. This CDR3 spans 11 amino acids. V was cut by 8 bases and J by 8 bases, with 9 bases left in between. The CDR3 reads CASGSREKLFF. The CDR3 DNA reads TGTGCCAGCGGCTCACGGGAAAAACTGTTTTTT.

V gene TRBV27 combines with J gene TRBJ2-7, with D uncertain. The CDR3 has 14 residues. Germline V lookup: CDR1 MNHEY, CDR2 SMNVEV (reference sequence). With 10 bases removed from V and 2 bases from J, the gap between germline ends came to 18 bases. CDR3 in DNA: TGTGCCACCGGAGTCGGCCAGATTCCCTACGAGCAGTACTTC. This gives the protein CATGVGQIPYEQYF.

This clone was observed a few times. V and J are TRBV10-2 and TRBJ2-2; TRBD1 aligns across 8 bases. The CDR3 is 12 residues long. Per germline, CDR1 WSHSY and CDR2 SAAADI. The junction had 2 bases not matched to a gene; V was cut back by 11 bases and J by 3 bases. The CDR3 bases are TGCGCCTTACAGGGGGACACCGGGGAGCTGTTTTTT. It is translated as CALQGDTGELFF.

The chain joins TRBV7-8 to TRBJ2-2, with TRBD1 matching 7 bases. This CDR3 comprises 15 residues. Trimming cost V 2 bases and J 5 bases; bases outside gene matches: 5. Germline CDR1 and CDR2: SGHVS and FQNEAQ. CDR3 sequence: CASSLKGARTGELFF. As DNA, the CDR3 is TGTGCCAGCAGCTTAAAGGGGGCGCGGACCGGGGAGCTGTTTTTT.

The chain's CDR3 is CASSFQGRGQETQYF. As DNA, the CDR3 is TGTGCCAGCAGCTTCCAGGGCAGGGGGCAAGAGACCCAGTACTTC. V gene TRBV7-8 combines with J gene TRBJ2-5; TRBD1 aligns across 7 bases. V shed 3 bases and J 2 bases; nucleotides not matched to a gene: 6. CDR3 length equals 15 residues. Germline-derived CDR1 and CDR2 are SGHVS and FQNEAQ.

The chain uses TRBV19 and TRBJ1-4; a weak D match, TRBD1 (6 bases). V was pared by 6 bases and J by 8 bases, with 19 bases between. The V gene's germline CDR1 is LNHDA and CDR2 SQIVND (reference sequence). The CDR3 has 15 residues. In nucleotides, the CDR3 is TGTGCCAGTAGCGGAGGGGGGGCTCGAAGGGAAAAACTGTTTTTT. It encodes CASSGGGARREKLFF.

The rearrangement joins TRBV2 to TRBJ1-2, with D possibly matching TRBD1 (5 bases). Per germline, CDR1 SNHLY and CDR2 FYNNEI. This CDR3 is built from 12 residues. Trimming left V 6 bases short and J 5 bases short, with 10 bases between. CDR3 sequence reads: CASSLDSYGYTF. The CDR3 nucleotides are TGTGCCAGCAGCTTAGACAGTTATGGCTACACCTTC.